One sample yielded the 21 T cell receptor beta chains listed below, sequenced in a study of cytomegalovirus exposure and HLA in healthy donors. In the PCR, 60 Vbeta and 13 Jbeta primers were used. Sequenced by immunoSEQ multiplex PCR; TCRdb stores in-frame clones only, minus some. The sample has 150,000 or so clones, over 70% seen once. What was sequenced was PBMCs. The receptors here all came from a man aged 25 to 45 in good health and CMV-seronegative.

The chain recombines TRBV5-6 with TRBJ2-3; weak D call: TRBD2 (5 bases). V dropped 3 bases and J dropped 0 bases, with 14 bases sitting between them. There are 16 residues in the CDR3. Germline CDR1 reads SGHDT; CDR2 reads YYEEEE. CDR3 protein: CASSSARTRSTDTQYF. In DNA, the CDR3 is TGTGCCAGCAGCTCTGCCAGGACTCGAAGCACAGATACGCAGTATTTT.

The genes are TRBV2 and TRBJ2-3, with D possibly matching TRBD1 (5 bases). This CDR3 spans 14 amino acids. Germline V gene sequence: CDR1 SNHLY, CDR2 FYNNEI. V gave up 3 bases and J gave up 0 bases, with 7 bases separating them. The CDR3 reads CASSDRASTDTQYF. The CDR3 nucleotides are TGTGCCAGCAGTGACAGGGCCAGCACAGATACGCAGTATTTT.

The chain has TRBV19 and TRBJ1-2, with 9 bases aligning to TRBD1. Germline-derived CDR1 and CDR2 are LNHDA and SQIVND (reference sequence). The CDR3 sequence is 14 residues long. J was trimmed by 8 bases and V by 10 bases; bases with no gene match: 14. The CDR3 loop is CATLPGQGFSGYTF. As DNA, the CDR3 is TGTGCCACACTCCCGGGACAGGGTTTCAGCGGCTACACCTTC.

The chain is built from TRBV7-9 and TRBJ1-3; TRBD1 aligns across 9 bases. The CDR3 length is 16 residues. The germline V gene has CDR1 SEHNR and CDR2 FQNEAQ (reference sequence). J was trimmed by 0 bases and V by 5 bases; bases with no gene match: 5. CDR3 amino acids: CASSTTGGRSGNTIYF. The CDR3 coding sequence is TGTGCCAGCAGCACAACAGGGGGCCGCTCTGGAAACACCATATATTTT.

V is TRBV7-7 and J is TRBJ2-3; D gene unclear. This CDR3 region has 13 residues. Trimming took off 1 base at V and 6 bases at J, with 8 bases between the two ends. In germline, CDR1 is SSHAT, CDR2 FNYEAQ (reference sequence). The CDR3 reads CASSLDLKDTQYF. The CDR3 bases are TGTGCCAGCAGCTTAGACTTGAAGGATACGCAGTATTTT.

This clone was found once. The V gene is TRBV18, the J gene TRBJ2-7, with a possible D match to TRBD2 (6 bases). CDR1 and CDR2 (germline): KGHSH, LQKENI. The V and J ends lost 0 bases and 3 bases respectively, with 12 bases between them. The CDR3 extends over 15 amino acids. This CDR3 is CASSPPGGLLYEQYF. The CDR3 DNA follows: TGTGCCAGCTCACCACCGGGGGGATTACTCTACGAGCAGTACTTC.

Regarding this clone: Germline is not matched at one junction end, which may reflect a read error. The chain is built from TRBV29-1 and TRBJ1-5; D is uncertain. CDR1 and CDR2 (germline): SQVTM, ANQGSEA. The CDR3 has 13 amino acids. DNA of the CDR3: TGCAGCGTAGCGGGAGCCCCGAATCAGCCCCAGAATTTT. Amino acids: CSVAGAPNQPQNF.

In this sample, this clone turned up once. This sequence joins TRBV4-3 and TRBJ2-6; the match to TRBD2 covers 8 bases. J was trimmed by 0 bases and V by 1 base; bases with no gene match: 5. Germline assignment: CDR1 LGHNA and CDR2 YSLEER. The CDR3 consists of 18 residues. CDR3 bases: TGCGCCAGCAGCCAAGTACGGGGGGGCCCCTCTGGGGCCAACGTCCTGACTTTC. It translates to CASSQVRGGPSGANVLTF.

The V gene is TRBV27, the J gene TRBJ2-1; possible D gene TRBD1, 6 bases. The CDR3 is 12 residues long. Trimming pared 6 bases from V and 10 bases from J, leaving 13 bases between. Germline loops: CDR1 MNHEY, CDR2 SMNVEV (reference sequence). CDR3 loop: CASSPVGTEQFF. CDR3 DNA: TGTGCCAGCAGCCCGGTTGGGACAGAGCAGTTCTTC.

This chain uses TRBV5-1 with TRBJ2-5; a weak D match, TRBD1 (6 bases). CDR1 SGHRS and CDR2 YFSETQ come from the germline V gene. The CDR3 extends over 14 amino acids. The V end was cut by 4 bases, the J end by 5 bases, with 15 bases between. DNA for the CDR3: TGCGCCAGCAGCCCCAGTGGGGGCCTGGAGACCCAGTACTTC. It is translated as CASSPSGGLETQYF.

The chain recombines TRBV6-5 with TRBJ1-1; possible D gene TRBD1, 5 bases. V lost 6 bases to trimming and J lost 3 bases, with 11 bases between them. Germline V gene data show CDR1 as MNHEY and CDR2 as SVGAGI. The CDR3 runs 13 residues. The CDR3 region has the DNA TGTGCCAGCAGCCCTACAGGTTACACTGAAGCTTTCTTT. It is translated as CASSPTGYTEAFF.

The sample holds one count of this clone. This rearrangement joins TRBV19 to TRBJ1-1; D is perhaps TRBD1 (5 bases). Germline CDR1 reads LNHDA; CDR2 reads SQIVND (reference sequence). V was shortened by 7 bases and J by 3 bases, with 12 bases between the two germline ends. The CDR3 sequence is 13 residues long. CDR3 DNA: TGTGCCAGTACCCGACAGCAATACACTGAAGCTTTCTTT. It specifies CASTRQQYTEAFF.

The V and J genes are TRBV6-5 and TRBJ2-1; 12 positions match TRBD2. The CDR3 runs to 16 residues. V trimming: 0 bases; J trimming: 7 bases; junction bases outside the gene matches: 4. The germline V gene encodes CDR1 MNHEY and CDR2 SVGAGI. CDR3 loop: CASSYSRLAGGNEQFF. DNA of the CDR3: TGTGCCAGCAGTTACTCGAGGCTAGCGGGGGGGAATGAGCAGTTCTTC.

V and J are TRBV6-1 and TRBJ2-7, with D maybe TRBD2 (6 bases). The CDR3 length is 14 residues. Germline V gives CDR1 MNHNS, CDR2 SASEGT. Deletions cut 8 bases from V and 2 bases from J, with 16 bases between. In nucleotides, the CDR3 is TGTGCCAGCTTCTGGAGGGAAAAACCCTACGAGCAGTACTTC. It is translated as CASFWREKPYEQYF.

In this sample, this clone turned up a few times. The CDR3 loop is CASSQPPRGGSTEAFF. In DNA form, the CDR3 reads TGCGCCAGCAGCCAGCCTCCGCGGGGGGGGAGCACTGAAGCTTTCTTT. The rearrangement links TRBV4-1 to TRBJ1-1; possible D gene TRBD1, 5 bases. Germline CDR1 and CDR2: MGHRA and YSYEKL. The CDR3 spans 16 residues. The V end was cut by 3 bases, the J end by 4 bases, with 18 bases between.

The V gene is TRBV5-1, the J gene TRBJ2-2, with 8 bases lining up with TRBD2. J was trimmed by 1 base and V by 2 bases; bases with no gene match: 1. CDR1 is SGHRS, CDR2 YFSETQ, per germline. This CDR3 has 15 amino acids. The CDR3 bases are TGCGCCAGCAGCTTCAGCGGGGGGAACACCGGGGAGCTGTTTTTT. This codes for CASSFSGGNTGELFF.

This clone has a handful of counts. J is TRBJ2-3 and V is TRBV2; possibly TRBD1 for D (5 bases). V dropped 7 bases and J dropped 2 bases, with 13 bases sitting between them. The CDR3 loop spans 14 amino acids. CDR1 SNHLY and CDR2 FYNNEI come from the germline V gene. CDR3 amino acids: CASIGRVLTDTQYF. As DNA, the CDR3 is TGTGCCAGCATTGGCAGGGTGCTCACAGATACGCAGTATTTT.

The chain links TRBV15 to TRBJ2-7; the D gene is possibly TRBD1 (6 bases). Germline values: CDR1 LNHNV, CDR2 YYDKDF (reference sequence). CDR3 length equals 11 residues. V lost 4 bases and J lost 6, with 7 bases in between. The CDR3 sequence is CATSTGAEQYF. The CDR3 DNA follows: TGTGCCACCAGCACAGGGGCCGAGCAGTACTTC.

The chain uses TRBV7-2 and TRBJ2-7; 7 bases match TRBD2. Germline loops: CDR1 SGHTA, CDR2 FQGNSA. This CDR3 has 13 residues. Trimming at V came to 5 bases and at J to 3 bases, leaving 4 bases not matched to a gene. The CDR3 bases are TGTGCCAGCAGCGGACTAGGTCACTACGAGCAGTACTTC. As protein: CASSGLGHYEQYF.

This clone occurred many times. The rearrangement links TRBV27 to TRBJ1-1, with 8 nucleotides matching TRBD1. CDR1 and CDR2 from the germline V gene are MNHEY and SMNVEV (reference sequence). The CDR3 totals 18 residues. After removal of 5 bases from V and 0 bases from J, the junction contained 14 bases not matched to a gene. CDR3 bases: TGTGCCAGCAGTCGACTGGGGCAGGGGGCCCCTATGAACACTGAAGCTTTCTTT. Translated: CASSRLGQGAPMNTEAFF.

This chain joins TRBV27 and TRBJ1-1; possible D gene TRBD1, 5 bases. The CDR3 is 16 amino acids. V was pared by 2 bases and J by 2 bases, with 15 bases between. CDR1 is MNHEY, CDR2 SMNVEV, per germline (reference sequence). CDR3 residues: CASSLNTGRINTEAFF. The CDR3, as DNA: TGTGCCAGCAGTTTAAACACAGGTCGGATTAACACTGAAGCTTTCTTT.